This TCR beta chain was identified during a study of T-cell reconstitution after alpha-beta-depleted transplantation in children (dated by TCRdb to about 2016). Regarding the study in general: Using TCR repertoire profiling, the study followed T-cell immune reconstitution in a quantitative way in children after TCRalphabeta/CD19-depleted allogeneic hematopoietic cell transplantation. What the authors observed across the whole study: Over subsequent months, a decline in hyperexpanded clone frequencies was noted, and after one year, T-cell counts and TCRbeta diversity were mostly ascribed to newly produced T cells. The apparently early alphabetaT-cell count recovery about two months after transplant was reportedly dependent on only several hundred rapidly expanded clones derived from non-depleted graft cells. The high TCRbeta diversity at day 60 in some patients was ascribed to recipient T cells and intrathymic progenitors that had survived conditioning.

This clonotype was observed at least ten times. Its antigen has not been determined. No qualities accompany the bases; no much larger clone lies one base away. The treatment or condition label, as the study defines it: allogeneic hematopoietic cell transplantation with graft depleted of TCRalphabeta T cells and CD19 B cells. TCRalphabeta/CD19-depleted allogeneic hematopoietic cell grafts were given to the transplant recipients, all of whom were children. Libraries were constructed by PCR. Instrument on record: Illumina HiSeq 2500. Molecular barcoding was employed in the preparation of TCR libraries, with unique molecular identifiers being used to normalize TCRbeta repertoire quantification. Through fastp at Q25 and MiXCR, TCRdb rebuilt clones from the public reads, retaining in-frame beta chains. Each CDR3 protein appears once, grouped with its most common genes and DNA. Present in this sample are around 370,000 distinct CDR3 sequences, around 15% of which were seen just once. Roughly 41% of the sample is in the top ten clones.

Inclusive of the bounding cysteine and phenylalanine, the CDR3 is 11 residues long. Left in the record is the CDR3 DNA by itself, 33 bases read in frame from the first base. At the junction V is shortened by 7 bases and J by 9 bases, with 11 bases in between. The CDR1 and CDR2 encoded by the germline V gene are SGHRS and YFSETQ. The rearranged chain carries TRBV5-1 and TRBJ2-1; 5 matching bases give a weak D call of TRBD2. The origin of this receptor is a male patient between 2 and 10 years old who had a stem cell transplant for acute lymphoblastic leukemia, so the T cells may come from the graft donor. The sample in question was PBMCs, mostly from graft donor cells, obtained 360 days after TCRalphabeta/CD19-depleted stem cell transplant. The nucleotide sequence reads as follows: TGCGCCAGCCGTTCTAGCCTTGAGCAGTTCTTC. It translates to CASRSSLEQFF.